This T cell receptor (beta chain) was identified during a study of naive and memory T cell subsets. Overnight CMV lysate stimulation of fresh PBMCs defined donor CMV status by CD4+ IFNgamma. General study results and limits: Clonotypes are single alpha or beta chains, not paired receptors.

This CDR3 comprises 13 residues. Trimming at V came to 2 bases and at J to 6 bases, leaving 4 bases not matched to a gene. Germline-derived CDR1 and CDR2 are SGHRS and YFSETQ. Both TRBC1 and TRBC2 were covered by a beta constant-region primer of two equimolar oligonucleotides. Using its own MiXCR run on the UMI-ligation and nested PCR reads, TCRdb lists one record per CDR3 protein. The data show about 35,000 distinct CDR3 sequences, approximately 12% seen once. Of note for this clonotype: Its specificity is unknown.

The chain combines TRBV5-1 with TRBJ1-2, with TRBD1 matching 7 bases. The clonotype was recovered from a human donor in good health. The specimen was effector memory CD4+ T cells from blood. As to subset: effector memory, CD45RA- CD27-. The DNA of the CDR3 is TGCGCCAGCAGCTTCACTCAGGGGGATGGCTACACCTTC. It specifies CASSFTQGDGYTF.